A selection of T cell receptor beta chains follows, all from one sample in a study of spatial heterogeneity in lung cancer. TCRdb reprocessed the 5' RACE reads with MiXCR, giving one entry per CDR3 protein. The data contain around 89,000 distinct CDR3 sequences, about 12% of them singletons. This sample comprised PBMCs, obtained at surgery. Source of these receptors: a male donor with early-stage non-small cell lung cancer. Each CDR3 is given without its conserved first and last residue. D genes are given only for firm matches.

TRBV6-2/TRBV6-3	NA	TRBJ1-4	ASRFTDATNEKLF
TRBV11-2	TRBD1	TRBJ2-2	ASRQGAAGELF
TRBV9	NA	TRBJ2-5	ASSRQSGLETQY
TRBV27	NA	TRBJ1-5	ASSLRGSSNQPQH
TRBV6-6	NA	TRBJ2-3	ASSYGTRGDTQY
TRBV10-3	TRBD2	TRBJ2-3	AISGGGGTDTQY
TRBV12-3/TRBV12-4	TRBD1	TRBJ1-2	ASSNRDSNYGYT
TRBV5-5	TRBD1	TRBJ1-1	ASSFRGHTEAF
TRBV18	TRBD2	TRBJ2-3	ASSPRTSGGRSTDTQY
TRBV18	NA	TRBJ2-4	ASSPGNIQY
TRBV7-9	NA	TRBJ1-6	ASSTAGGLNSPLH
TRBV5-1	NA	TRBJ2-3	ASTFSGATDTQY
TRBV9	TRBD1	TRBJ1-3	ASSVSDRATGNTIY
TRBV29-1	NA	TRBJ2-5	SVVGSGEETQY
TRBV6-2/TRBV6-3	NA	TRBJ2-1	ASSGPMWALNNEQF
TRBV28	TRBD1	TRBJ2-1	ASSDRGQYNEQF
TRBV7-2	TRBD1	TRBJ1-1	ASSFGQGINTEAF
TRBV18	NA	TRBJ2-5	ASSLDRTGDQY
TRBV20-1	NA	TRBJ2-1	SASLNNEQF
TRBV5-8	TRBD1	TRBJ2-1	ASSSTGVNGNEQF
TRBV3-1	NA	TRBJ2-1	ASSQVPGAGNEQF
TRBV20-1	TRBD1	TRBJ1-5	SARPTGGRNQPQH
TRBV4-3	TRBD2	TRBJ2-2	ASSRSSGRVNGELF
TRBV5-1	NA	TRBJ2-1	ASSLETLSSYNEQF
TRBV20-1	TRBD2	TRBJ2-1	SARAPGGPSNEQF
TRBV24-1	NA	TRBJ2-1	ATSDATGRSYNEQF
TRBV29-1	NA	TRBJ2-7	SVEGEGDEQY
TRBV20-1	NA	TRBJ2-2	SASRRAGTGELF
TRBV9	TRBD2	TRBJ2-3	ASSVDVAGVTDTQY
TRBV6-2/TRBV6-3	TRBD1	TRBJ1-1	ASSSAGTGDFPEAF
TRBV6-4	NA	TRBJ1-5	ASKREMYSNQPQH
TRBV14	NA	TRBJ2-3	ASSHSRRSQY
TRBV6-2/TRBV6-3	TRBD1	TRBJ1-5	ASRGTGEWSQPQH
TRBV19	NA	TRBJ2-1	ASSIDQHSYEQF
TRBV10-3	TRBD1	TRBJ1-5	AISQGGSYSNQPQH
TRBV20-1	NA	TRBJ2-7	SARGLSEQY
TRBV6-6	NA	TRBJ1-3	ASTPRVSGNTIY
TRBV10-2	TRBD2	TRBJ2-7	ASSESSGGMYEQY
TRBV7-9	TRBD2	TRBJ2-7	ARSRGGTSADEQY
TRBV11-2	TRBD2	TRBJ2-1	ASSAGLAGGLVGNEQF
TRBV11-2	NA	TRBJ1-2	ASSLDRNYGYT
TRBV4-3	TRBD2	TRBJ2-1	ASSQGSGSGRNEQF
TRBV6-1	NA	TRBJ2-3	ASSGLRGATDTQY
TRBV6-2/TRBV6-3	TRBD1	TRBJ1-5	ASSPGTVPQPQH
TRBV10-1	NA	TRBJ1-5	ASSESRNQPQH